Listed below are T cell receptor beta chains from one sample, sequenced in a study of T cells in Graves' hyperthyroidism and ophthalmopathy. Using its own MiXCR run on the multiplex PCR reads, TCRdb lists one record per CDR3 protein. The table lists approximately 700,000 distinct CDR3 sequences, about a sixth of them singletons. Sequencing was carried out using blood. The receptors were gathered from a man aged 18 to 30 with Graves' hyperthyroidism. The CDR3 runs from the conserved cysteine through the conserved F or W. The order of the fields is D gene, V gene, clone size, J gene, CDR3 protein, CDR3 DNA. A D gene is named only where the DNA matches it firmly. Clone size is not always given. Where it is, it says once, few, many or a class for expanded clones.

d_call: .; v_call: TRBV20-1; clone_size: many; j_call: TRBJ2-7; cdr3_aa: CSARQGLTSYEQYF; cdr3_nt: TGCAGTGCTAGACAGGGGCTAACCTCCTACGAGCAGTACTTC
d_call: .; v_call: TRBV20-1; clone_size: many; j_call: TRBJ1-4; cdr3_aa: CSARFGQLNEKLFF; cdr3_nt: TGCAGTGCTAGATTCGGACAGCTTAATGAAAAACTGTTTTTT
d_call: TRBD1; v_call: TRBV29-1; clone_size: .; j_call: TRBJ1-1; cdr3_aa: CSHSGTGGTSNTEAFF; cdr3_nt: TGCAGCCATTCCGGGACAGGGGGAACTTCTAACACTGAAGCTTTCTTT
d_call: .; v_call: TRBV20-1; clone_size: .; j_call: TRBJ2-7; cdr3_aa: CSARAQIYEQYF; cdr3_nt: TGCAGTGCTAGAGCCCAGATCTACGAGCAGTACTTC
d_call: .; v_call: TRBV27; clone_size: many; j_call: TRBJ2-7; cdr3_aa: CASRSVGASYEQYF; cdr3_nt: TGTGCCAGTCGCTCGGTGGGAGCATCCTACGAGCAGTACTTC
d_call: .; v_call: TRBV20-1; clone_size: .; j_call: TRBJ2-1; cdr3_aa: CSAREIRTDNNEQFF; cdr3_nt: TGCAGTGCTAGAGAAATCAGGACAGATAACAATGAGCAGTTCTTC
d_call: .; v_call: TRBV5-6; clone_size: .; j_call: TRBJ1-1; cdr3_aa: CASSTGGGYTEAFF; cdr3_nt: TGTGCCAGCAGCACGGGTGGAGGGTACACTGAAGCTTTCTTT
d_call: .; v_call: TRBV7-9; clone_size: many; j_call: TRBJ2-1; cdr3_aa: CASSPEASSYNEQFF; cdr3_nt: TGTGCCAGCAGCCCGGAGGCCAGCTCCTACAATGAGCAGTTCTTC
d_call: TRBD2; v_call: TRBV28; clone_size: many; j_call: TRBJ2-1; cdr3_aa: CASSGPSGRVDEQFF; cdr3_nt: TGTGCCAGCTCGGGGCCTAGCGGGAGGGTCGATGAGCAGTTCTTC
d_call: .; v_call: TRBV5-1; clone_size: .; j_call: TRBJ2-7; cdr3_aa: CASSDYYRSAGEQYF; cdr3_nt: TGCGCCAGCAGCGACTACTATAGATCCGCTGGCGAGCAGTACTTC
d_call: .; v_call: TRBV19; clone_size: few; j_call: TRBJ1-1; cdr3_aa: CASTQGGVPNTEAFF; cdr3_nt: TGTGCCAGTACCCAGGGAGGGGTACCCAACACTGAAGCTTTCTTT
d_call: .; v_call: TRBV2; clone_size: .; j_call: TRBJ2-7; cdr3_aa: CASSDPGTVGDEQYF; cdr3_nt: TGTGCCAGCAGTGACCCCGGGACTGTCGGGGACGAGCAGTACTTC
d_call: .; v_call: TRBV28; clone_size: few; j_call: TRBJ2-6; cdr3_aa: CASSLGGPLSGANVLTF; cdr3_nt: TGTGCCAGCAGTTTAGGTGGACCCCTGTCTGGGGCCAACGTCCTGACTTTC
d_call: .; v_call: TRBV3-1; clone_size: .; j_call: TRBJ2-1; cdr3_aa: CASSPENDFYSEQFF; cdr3_nt: TGTGCCAGCAGCCCGGAGAATGATTTCTATAGTGAGCAGTTCTTC
d_call: TRBD2; v_call: TRBV20-1; clone_size: many; j_call: TRBJ2-1; cdr3_aa: CSARILAGGYSYNEQFF; cdr3_nt: TGCAGTGCTAGAATACTAGCGGGAGGGTACTCCTACAATGAGCAGTTCTTC
d_call: .; v_call: TRBV20-1; clone_size: many; j_call: TRBJ2-7; cdr3_aa: CSAMHYEQYF; cdr3_nt: TGCAGTGCCATGCACTACGAGCAGTACTTC
d_call: TRBD2; v_call: TRBV20-1; clone_size: .; j_call: TRBJ2-1; cdr3_aa: CSANGGTSSYNEQFF; cdr3_nt: TGCAGTGCTAATGGCGGGACTAGCTCCTACAATGAGCAGTTCTTC
d_call: TRBD2; v_call: TRBV13; clone_size: many; j_call: TRBJ2-5; cdr3_aa: CASSTRPSGETQYF; cdr3_nt: TGTGCCAGCAGCACCCGCCCTAGCGGGGAGACCCAGTACTTC
d_call: .; v_call: TRBV6-5; clone_size: .; j_call: TRBJ2-2; cdr3_aa: CASSYSDSSTGELFF; cdr3_nt: TGTGCCAGCAGTTACTCAGACAGTTCCACCGGGGAGCTGTTTTTT
d_call: .; v_call: TRBV7-9; clone_size: .; j_call: TRBJ1-2; cdr3_aa: CASSFTSHGYTF; cdr3_nt: TGTGCCAGCAGCTTCACCAGCCATGGCTACACCTTC
d_call: .; v_call: TRBV7-9; clone_size: .; j_call: TRBJ2-7; cdr3_aa: CASSPLRGTPSYEQYF; cdr3_nt: TGTGCCAGCAGCCCCCTCCGGGGGACACCCTCCTACGAGCAGTACTTC
d_call: TRBD1; v_call: TRBV5-4; clone_size: many; j_call: TRBJ2-5; cdr3_aa: CASSVWDRREETQYF; cdr3_nt: TGTGCCAGCAGCGTGTGGGACAGGAGGGAGGAGACCCAGTACTTC
d_call: .; v_call: TRBV7-6; clone_size: many; j_call: TRBJ2-1; cdr3_aa: CASSWRGGEQFF; cdr3_nt: TGTGCCAGCAGCTGGAGAGGCGGTGAGCAGTTCTTC
d_call: TRBD2; v_call: TRBV2; clone_size: few; j_call: TRBJ2-2; cdr3_aa: CASSVTSGANTGELFF; cdr3_nt: TGTGCCAGCAGTGTAACTAGCGGGGCGAACACCGGGGAGCTGTTTTTT
d_call: TRBD2; v_call: TRBV27; clone_size: many; j_call: TRBJ2-5; cdr3_aa: CASSLSSGSETQYF; cdr3_nt: TGTGCCAGCAGTTTATCTAGCGGGAGCGAGACCCAGTACTTC
d_call: .; v_call: TRBV28; clone_size: many; j_call: TRBJ2-1; cdr3_aa: CASSLSQFSYNEQFF; cdr3_nt: TGTGCCAGCAGTTTATCCCAATTCTCCTACAATGAGCAGTTCTTC
d_call: .; v_call: TRBV6-9; clone_size: many; j_call: TRBJ2-5; cdr3_aa: CASSYSGRETQYF; cdr3_nt: TGTGCCAGCAGTTATTCGGGACGGGAGACCCAGTACTTC
d_call: .; v_call: TRBV6-1; clone_size: .; j_call: TRBJ1-2; cdr3_aa: CASSPRVAFRGIDKLYGYTF; cdr3_nt: TGTGCCAGCAGCCCACGCGTGGCATTCCGGGGTATTGACAAACTTTATGGCTACACCTTC
d_call: TRBD2; v_call: TRBV5-1; clone_size: many; j_call: TRBJ2-3; cdr3_aa: CASSSTSADTQYF; cdr3_nt: TGCGCCAGCAGCTCTACTAGCGCAGATACGCAGTATTTT
d_call: .; v_call: TRBV14; clone_size: .; j_call: TRBJ2-5; cdr3_aa: CASSQDRGTETQYF; cdr3_nt: TGTGCCAGCAGCCAAGATCGGGGCACGGAGACCCAGTACTTC
d_call: TRBD1; v_call: TRBV27; clone_size: many; j_call: TRBJ2-7; cdr3_aa: CASSPLATGGSSEQYF; cdr3_nt: TGTGCCAGCAGTCCCCTCGCAACAGGGGGGTCCTCCGAGCAGTACTTC
d_call: .; v_call: TRBV25-1; clone_size: .; j_call: TRBJ2-5; cdr3_aa: CASSASGTPEETQYF; cdr3_nt: TGTGCCAGCAGTGCTTCCGGGACACCCGAAGAGACCCAGTACTTC
d_call: .; v_call: TRBV9; clone_size: .; j_call: TRBJ2-3; cdr3_aa: CASSHGGWESADTQYF; cdr3_nt: TGTGCCAGCAGCCATGGCGGGTGGGAGTCGGCAGATACGCAGTATTTT
d_call: .; v_call: TRBV3-1; clone_size: few; j_call: TRBJ1-2; cdr3_aa: CASSQGRRYGYTF; cdr3_nt: TGTGCCAGCAGCCAGGGGCGCCGCTATGGCTACACCTTC
d_call: .; v_call: TRBV19; clone_size: few; j_call: TRBJ2-5; cdr3_aa: CASSIPRREGKKTQYF; cdr3_nt: TGTGCCAGTAGTATACCCCGCCGAGAAGGGAAGAAGACCCAGTACTTC
d_call: .; v_call: TRBV4-3; clone_size: .; j_call: TRBJ2-3; cdr3_aa: CASSQAGDGSDTQYF; cdr3_nt: TGCGCCAGCAGCCAAGCAGGAGACGGTTCAGATACGCAGTATTTT
d_call: .; v_call: TRBV29-1; clone_size: .; j_call: TRBJ1-1; cdr3_aa: CSVFDTEAFF; cdr3_nt: TGCAGCGTTTTCGACACTGAAGCTTTCTTT
d_call: .; v_call: TRBV12-3/TRBV12-4; clone_size: few; j_call: TRBJ2-2; cdr3_aa: CASSSRDAGELFF; cdr3_nt: TGTGCCAGCAGTTCCAGGGACGCCGGGGAGCTGTTTTTT
d_call: TRBD1; v_call: TRBV5-1; clone_size: few; j_call: TRBJ2-1; cdr3_aa: CASSLAGRGHDEQFF; cdr3_nt: TGCGCCAGCAGCTTGGCAGGCAGGGGGCACGATGAGCAGTTCTTC
d_call: .; v_call: TRBV2; clone_size: many; j_call: TRBJ2-2; cdr3_aa: CATDRGTGELFF; cdr3_nt: TGTGCCACCGACCGAGGGACCGGGGAGCTGTTTTTT
d_call: TRBD1; v_call: TRBV6-2/TRBV6-3; clone_size: many; j_call: TRBJ2-3; cdr3_aa: CASRRLGQGFLTDTQYF; cdr3_nt: TGTGCCAGCAGACGACTGGGACAGGGTTTTCTAACAGATACGCAGTATTTT
d_call: .; v_call: TRBV24-1; clone_size: few; j_call: TRBJ1-6; cdr3_aa: CATSVSPSQLSSYNSPLHF; cdr3_nt: TGTGCCACCAGTGTGTCGCCATCACAACTGAGCTCCTATAATTCACCCCTCCACTTT
d_call: .; v_call: TRBV18; clone_size: many; j_call: TRBJ1-1; cdr3_aa: CASSRETDTEAFF; cdr3_nt: TGTGCCAGCTCACGGGAGACAGACACTGAAGCTTTCTTT
d_call: .; v_call: TRBV2; clone_size: many; j_call: TRBJ1-1; cdr3_aa: CASSENQGGTEAFF; cdr3_nt: TGTGCCAGCAGTGAGAACCAGGGTGGGACTGAAGCTTTCTTT
d_call: .; v_call: TRBV7-8; clone_size: many; j_call: TRBJ2-1; cdr3_aa: CASSFSPFEQFF; cdr3_nt: TGTGCCAGCAGCTTCTCCCCCTTTGAGCAGTTCTTC
d_call: .; v_call: TRBV28; clone_size: few; j_call: TRBJ1-6; cdr3_aa: CASSFESSYNSPLHF; cdr3_nt: TGTGCCAGCAGTTTCGAAAGCTCCTATAATTCACCCCTCCACTTT
d_call: TRBD2; v_call: TRBV20-1; clone_size: few; j_call: TRBJ2-7; cdr3_aa: CSAGALAEPYEQYF; cdr3_nt: TGCAGTGCTGGGGCCCTAGCGGAACCCTACGAGCAGTACTTC
d_call: .; v_call: TRBV27; clone_size: few; j_call: TRBJ1-5; cdr3_aa: CASSLQVGRPQHF; cdr3_nt: TGTGCCAGCAGTTTACAGGTGGGGAGGCCCCAGCATTTT
d_call: TRBD1; v_call: TRBV6-1; clone_size: many; j_call: TRBJ1-5; cdr3_aa: CASGQGGNQPQHF; cdr3_nt: TGTGCCAGCGGACAGGGCGGCAATCAGCCCCAGCATTTT
d_call: .; v_call: TRBV29-1; clone_size: few; j_call: TRBJ2-3; cdr3_aa: CSGAGLASTDTQYF; cdr3_nt: TGCAGCGGCGCCGGCCTAGCGAGCACAGATACGCAGTATTTT
d_call: .; v_call: TRBV6-1; clone_size: few; j_call: TRBJ2-3; cdr3_aa: CARTAGTHRTDTQYF; cdr3_nt: TGTGCCAGAACAGCCGGGACCCATCGAACAGATACGCAGTATTTT
d_call: .; v_call: TRBV2; clone_size: few; j_call: TRBJ2-4; cdr3_aa: CASSDGGAKNIQYF; cdr3_nt: TGTGCCAGCAGTGATGGGGGGGCCAAAAACATTCAGTACTTC
d_call: TRBD1; v_call: TRBV2; clone_size: .; j_call: TRBJ2-2; cdr3_aa: CASSQETGAGELFF; cdr3_nt: TGTGCCAGCAGTCAGGAGACAGGGGCCGGGGAGCTGTTTTTT
d_call: .; v_call: TRBV3-1; clone_size: many; j_call: TRBJ2-5; cdr3_aa: CASSQESYQETQYF; cdr3_nt: TGTGCCAGCAGCCAAGAGTCGTACCAAGAGACCCAGTACTTC
d_call: TRBD1; v_call: TRBV7-3; clone_size: .; j_call: TRBJ1-4; cdr3_aa: CASSLTSQGVEKLFF; cdr3_nt: TGCGCCAGCAGCCTTACGTCACAGGGGGTTGAAAAACTGTTTTTT
d_call: .; v_call: TRBV6-2/TRBV6-3; clone_size: .; j_call: TRBJ2-7; cdr3_aa: CASRQASEQYF; cdr3_nt: TGTGCCAGCAGACAGGCGAGCGAGCAGTACTTC
d_call: .; v_call: TRBV2; clone_size: few; j_call: TRBJ1-4; cdr3_aa: CASSGGRATNEKLFF; cdr3_nt: TGTGCCAGCAGTGGGGGAAGAGCAACTAATGAAAAACTGTTTTTT
d_call: TRBD1; v_call: TRBV28; clone_size: many; j_call: TRBJ1-5; cdr3_aa: CASSFPGGGNQPQHF; cdr3_nt: TGTGCCAGCAGTTTTCCAGGGGGAGGCAATCAGCCCCAGCATTTT
d_call: .; v_call: TRBV7-8; clone_size: .; j_call: TRBJ2-7; cdr3_aa: CASSLAVPKNPYEQYF; cdr3_nt: TGTGCCAGCAGCTTAGCGGTTCCAAAGAACCCCTACGAGCAGTACTTC
d_call: TRBD2; v_call: TRBV5-5; clone_size: few; j_call: TRBJ2-3; cdr3_aa: CASTITSGSADTQYF; cdr3_nt: TGTGCCAGCACCATCACTAGCGGGAGCGCAGATACGCAGTATTTT